This TCR beta chain stems from a study of control samples from healthy donors and cancer patients. The V end was cut by 0 bases, the J end by 4 bases, with 12 bases between. This CDR3 contains 15 residues. CDR1 is SNHLY, CDR2 FYNNEI, per germline. Sequencing used immunoSEQ multiplex PCR; TCRdb keeps in-frame clones, though not all of them. This sample has about 97,000 clones, with just over 90% found just once. Sequencing was performed on blood. This chain joins TRBV2 and TRBJ1-2, with D hard to call. The TCR originated in a young woman in good health. The CDR3 loop reads CASSEALRGRYGYTF. The CDR3 DNA is TGTGCCAGCAGTGAAGCGCTTCGAGGGCGCTATGGCTACACCTTC.